This T cell receptor beta chain stems from a study of blood T cell repertoires in COVID-19. At the level of the study: The samples span acute and convalescent COVID-19 from the United States, Italy and Spain.

CDR3 size: 15 residues. Germline loops: CDR1 MNHEY, CDR2 SVGAGI. Trimming shortened V by 7 bases and J by 1 base, and 13 bases separated the two germline ends. In the source study's methods: Reference gene primer amplification in the assay estimated nucleated cell counts. The table came from immunoSEQ multiplex PCR; TCRdb's copy has only in-frame clones and leaves some out. V and J calls and clone size are copied from that table; D and trimming were computed from the DNA. This sample carries nearly 250,000 clones, about 80% of them seen once, and the ten largest clones take about 2%. The sequence derives from a woman older than 75 with acute or convalescent COVID-19. This chain joins TRBV6-5 and TRBJ1-4; no definite D call. Sequenced sample: peripheral blood. CDR3 nucleotide sequence: TGTGCCAGCACCTACAACGGGAGAACTAATGAAAAACTGTTTTTT. It codes for CASTYNGRTNEKLFF.